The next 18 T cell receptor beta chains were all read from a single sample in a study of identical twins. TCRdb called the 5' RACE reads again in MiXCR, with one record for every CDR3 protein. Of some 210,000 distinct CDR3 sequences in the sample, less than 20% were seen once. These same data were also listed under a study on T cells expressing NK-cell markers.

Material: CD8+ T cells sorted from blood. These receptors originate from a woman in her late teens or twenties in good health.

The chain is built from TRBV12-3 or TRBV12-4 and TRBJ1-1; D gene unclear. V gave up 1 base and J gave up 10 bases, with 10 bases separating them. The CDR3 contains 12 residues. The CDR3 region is CASSLGRAPAFF. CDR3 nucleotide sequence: TGTGCCAGCAGTTTAGGGAGGGCCCCAGCTTTCTTT.

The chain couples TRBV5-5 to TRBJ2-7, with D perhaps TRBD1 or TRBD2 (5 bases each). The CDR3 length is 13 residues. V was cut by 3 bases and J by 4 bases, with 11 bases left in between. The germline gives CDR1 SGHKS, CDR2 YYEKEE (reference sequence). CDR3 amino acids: CASSSGTGYEQYF. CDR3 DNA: TGTGCCAGCAGCTCCGGGACGGGTTACGAGCAGTACTTC.

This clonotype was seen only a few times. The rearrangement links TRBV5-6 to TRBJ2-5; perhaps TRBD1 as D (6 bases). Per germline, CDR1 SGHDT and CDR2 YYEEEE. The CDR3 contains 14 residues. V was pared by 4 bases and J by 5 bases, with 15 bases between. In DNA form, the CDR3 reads TGTGCCAGCAGCCGGGACAACCCTCGGGAGACCCAGTACTTC. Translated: CASSRDNPRETQYF.

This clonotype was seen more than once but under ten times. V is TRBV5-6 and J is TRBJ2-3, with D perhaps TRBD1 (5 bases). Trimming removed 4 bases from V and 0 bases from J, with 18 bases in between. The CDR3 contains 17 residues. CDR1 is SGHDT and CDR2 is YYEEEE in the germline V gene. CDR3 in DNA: TGTGCCAGCAGCACCCCACAGGTGAAGACTAGCACAGATACGCAGTATTTT. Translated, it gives CASSTPQVKTSTDTQYF.

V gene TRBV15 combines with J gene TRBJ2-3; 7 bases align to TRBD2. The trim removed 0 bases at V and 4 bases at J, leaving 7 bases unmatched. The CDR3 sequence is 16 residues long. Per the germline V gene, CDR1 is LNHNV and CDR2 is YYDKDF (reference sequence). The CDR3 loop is CATSRDGLAAPDTQYF. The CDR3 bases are TGTGCCACCAGCAGAGATGGGCTAGCGGCTCCAGATACGCAGTATTTT.

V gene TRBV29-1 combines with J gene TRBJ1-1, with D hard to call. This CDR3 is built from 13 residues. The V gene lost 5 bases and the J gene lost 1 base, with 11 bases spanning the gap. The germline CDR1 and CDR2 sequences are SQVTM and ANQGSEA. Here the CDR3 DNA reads TGCAGCGTTAGTGAGGGCCCGAACACTGAAGCTTTCTTT. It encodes CSVSEGPNTEAFF.

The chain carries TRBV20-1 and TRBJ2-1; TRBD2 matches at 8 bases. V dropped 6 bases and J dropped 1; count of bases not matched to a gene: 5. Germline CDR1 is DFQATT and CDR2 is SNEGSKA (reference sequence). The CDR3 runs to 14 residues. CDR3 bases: TGCAGTGCCCCCGGGACTAGATCCTACAATGAGCAGTTCTTC. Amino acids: CSAPGTRSYNEQFF.

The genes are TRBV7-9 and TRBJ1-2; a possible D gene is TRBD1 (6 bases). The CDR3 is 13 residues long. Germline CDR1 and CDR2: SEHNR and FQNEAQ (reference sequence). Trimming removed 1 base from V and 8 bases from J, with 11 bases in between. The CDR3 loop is CASSLDRADGYTF. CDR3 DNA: TGTGCCAGCAGCTTAGACAGGGCAGACGGCTACACCTTC.

The CDR3 nucleotides read TGTGCCAGCAGTTTGGTGTCATTGGTCCACGAGCAGTACTTC. It translates to CASSLVSLVHEQYF. This chain joins TRBV12-3 or TRBV12-4 and TRBJ2-7; D not certain. Trimming removed 3 bases from V and 5 bases from J, with 14 bases in between. The CDR3 is made up of 14 amino acids.

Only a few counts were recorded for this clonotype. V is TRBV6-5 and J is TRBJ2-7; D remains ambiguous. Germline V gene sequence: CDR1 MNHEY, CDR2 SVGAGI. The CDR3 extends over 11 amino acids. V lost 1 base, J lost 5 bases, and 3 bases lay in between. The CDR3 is CASSYLDEQYF. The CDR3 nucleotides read TGTGCCAGCAGTTACTTGGACGAGCAGTACTTC.

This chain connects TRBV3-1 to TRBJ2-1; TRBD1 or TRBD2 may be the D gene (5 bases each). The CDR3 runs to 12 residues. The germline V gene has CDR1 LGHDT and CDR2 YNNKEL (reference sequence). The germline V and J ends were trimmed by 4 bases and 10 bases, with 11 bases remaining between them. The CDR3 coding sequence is TGTGCCAGCAGCCCACCGGGGCAAGAGCAGTTCTTC. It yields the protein CASSPPGQEQFF.

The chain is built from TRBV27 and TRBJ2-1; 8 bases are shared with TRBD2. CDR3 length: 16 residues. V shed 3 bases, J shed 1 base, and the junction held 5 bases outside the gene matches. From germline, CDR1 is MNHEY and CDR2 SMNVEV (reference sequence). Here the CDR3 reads CASSFLLAESYNEQFF. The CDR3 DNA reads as TGTGCCAGCAGTTTCCTACTAGCGGAGTCCTACAATGAGCAGTTCTTC.

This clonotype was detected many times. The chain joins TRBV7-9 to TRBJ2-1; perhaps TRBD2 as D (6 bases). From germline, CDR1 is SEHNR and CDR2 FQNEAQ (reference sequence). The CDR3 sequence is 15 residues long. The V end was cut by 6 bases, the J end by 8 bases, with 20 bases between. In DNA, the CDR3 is TGTGCCAGCAGTTCTTGGGACTTTACCGCCGATGAGCAGTTCTTC. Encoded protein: CASSSWDFTADEQFF.

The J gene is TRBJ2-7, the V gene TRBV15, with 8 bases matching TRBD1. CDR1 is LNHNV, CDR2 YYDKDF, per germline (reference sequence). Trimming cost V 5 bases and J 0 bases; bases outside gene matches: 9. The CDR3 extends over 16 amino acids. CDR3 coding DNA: TGTGCCACCAGCGATTTCAGGGGGCATAGCTCCTACGAGCAGTACTTC. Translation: CATSDFRGHSSYEQYF.

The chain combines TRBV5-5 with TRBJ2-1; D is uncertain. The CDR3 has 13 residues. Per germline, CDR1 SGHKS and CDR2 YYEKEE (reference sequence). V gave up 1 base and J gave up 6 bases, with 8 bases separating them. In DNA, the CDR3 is TGTGCCAGCAGCTTGTGGTCGATCAATGAGCAGTTCTTC. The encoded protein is CASSLWSINEQFF.

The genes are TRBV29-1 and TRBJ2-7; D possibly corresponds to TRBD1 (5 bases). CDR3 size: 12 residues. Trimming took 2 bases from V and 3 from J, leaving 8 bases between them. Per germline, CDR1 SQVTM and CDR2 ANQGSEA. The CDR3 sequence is CSVELDNYEQYF. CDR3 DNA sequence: TGCAGCGTTGAACTGGACAACTACGAGCAGTACTTC.

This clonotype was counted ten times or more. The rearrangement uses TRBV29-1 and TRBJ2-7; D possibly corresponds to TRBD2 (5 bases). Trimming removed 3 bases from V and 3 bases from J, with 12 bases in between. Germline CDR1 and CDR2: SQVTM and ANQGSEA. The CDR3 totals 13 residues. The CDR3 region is CSVDNGLSYEQYF. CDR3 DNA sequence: TGCAGCGTTGATAACGGACTCAGCTACGAGCAGTACTTC.

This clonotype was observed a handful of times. The CDR3 DNA follows: TGTGCCAGCAGCTCCGGGTCCGGCGGCCCCTACAATGAGCAGTTCTTC. Translated: CASSSGSGGPYNEQFF. This rearrangement joins TRBV7-9 to TRBJ2-1, with D unclear. Germline V gives CDR1 SEHNR, CDR2 FQNEAQ (reference sequence). V lost 4 bases, J lost 2 bases, and 15 bases lay in between. This CDR3 region has 16 residues.